The clone carrying this TCR beta chain has a count of ten or more. This sample is drawn from a study of response to subunit inactivated influenza vaccine. Trimming left V 0 bases short and J 6 bases short, with 9 bases between. Germline CDR1 SGHRS, CDR2 YFSETQ. This CDR3 region has 13 residues. TCRdb reanalysed the RT-PCR reads using MiXCR and keeps one entry per CDR3 protein. The data show about 170,000 distinct CDR3 sequences, more than 10% seen once. The same data also went into a second study, on T cells expressing NK-cell markers. That study adds: What made the TCR beta cDNA was 5'RACE template switching with UMIs. Within the sequenced cohort of eight donors, seven exhibited HCMV seropositivity and one was seronegative. Dominance of the CD3+CD56-NKG2C+ fraction by these clonotypes also held in several donors.

The sample in question was CD8+ T cells sorted from PBMCs, obtained approximately 12 days after vaccination. J is TRBJ1-1 and V is TRBV5-1; the D gene is possibly TRBD1 (5 bases). The receptor comes from a man aged 45-65 years who received an inactivated influenza vaccine. CDR3 region: CASSLELGPEAFF. CDR3 DNA: TGCGCCAGCAGCTTGGAGTTGGGACCTGAAGCTTTCTTT.